A selection of T cell receptor beta chains follows, all from one sample in a study of siplizumab effects on memory and regulatory T cells. Generated by immunoSEQ multiplex PCR, the TCRdb table keeps only in-frame clones and is missing some. The sample has around 87,000 clones; 70% to 90% are singletons. Sequencing was carried out using CD4+ T cells sorted from blood. The receptors derive from a human donor in good health. Each CDR3 is given with its conserved first and last residue. The D gene is left open where the match is weak. Clone sizes are given selectively: once, few, many, or a class where the clone is expanded.

v_call	clone_size	d_call	j_call	cdr3_aa	cdr3_nt
TRBV4-2	-	-	TRBJ2-5	CASSLDFQETQYF	TGTGCCAGCAGCCTCGATTTTCAAGAGACCCAGTACTTC
TRBV4-1	-	TRBD2	TRBJ2-1	CASSQTPSGSYNEQFF	TGCGCCAGCAGCCAAACGCCTAGCGGGAGTTACAATGAGCAGTTCTTC
TRBV2	-	-	TRBJ1-5	CASSGHGDQPQHF	TGTGCCAGCAGCGGACACGGGGATCAGCCCCAGCATTTT
TRBV12-5	-	-	TRBJ2-7	CASGFKSRGRGHEQYF	TGTGCTAGTGGTTTTAAATCCCGGGGCAGGGGTCACGAGCAGTACTTC
TRBV7-2	-	-	TRBJ2-2	CASSFRRRANTGELFF	TGTGCCAGCAGCTTCAGAAGGAGGGCTAACACCGGGGAGCTGTTTTTT
TRBV6-5	-	-	TRBJ2-2	CASRPGGLDTGELFF	TGTGCCAGCCGTCCAGGAGGACTCGACACCGGGGAGCTGTTTTTT
TRBV6-1	-	-	TRBJ2-1	CASGWGSYNEQFF	TGTGCCAGCGGGTGGGGTTCATACAATGAGCAGTTCTTC
TRBV5-4	once	TRBD1	TRBJ1-2	CASSWGTGGDYGYTF	TGTGCCAGCAGCTGGGGGACAGGGGGCGACTATGGCTACACCTTC
TRBV30	-	-	TRBJ2-2	CAWGGQGTGELFF	TGTGCCTGGGGCGGGCAGGGGACCGGGGAGCTGTTTTTT
TRBV11-2	-	-	TRBJ2-7	CASSLAFRVTFSYEQYF	TGTGCCAGCAGCTTAGCCTTCCGGGTCACCTTCTCCTACGAGCAGTACTTC
TRBV5-1	-	-	TRBJ2-2	CASSLTGTRNTGELFF	TGCGCCAGCAGCTTAACAGGGACGAGGAACACCGGGGAGCTGTTTTTT
TRBV5-4	-	TRBD2	TRBJ2-7	CASSLDSGGVSSYEQYF	TGTGCCAGCAGCTTGGACAGCGGGGGAGTCAGCTCCTACGAGCAGTACTTC
TRBV30	once	TRBD1	TRBJ2-7	CAYGQAYRQYF	TGTGCCTACGGACAGGCGTATAGGCAGTACTTC
TRBV19	-	-	TRBJ1-3	CASSIPLNSGNTIYF	TGTGCCAGTAGTATCCCCCTGAACTCTGGAAACACCATATATTTT
TRBV29-1	-	-	TRBJ1-2	CSVEGQGTYGYTF	TGCAGCGTTGAGGGCCAGGGTACCTATGGCTACACCTTC
TRBV28	-	-	TRBJ2-1	CASRRPLGNEQFF	TGTGCCAGCAGGCGACCACTAGGCAATGAGCAGTTCTTC
TRBV6-5	-	-	TRBJ1-1	CASSPSLNTEAFF	TGTGCCAGCAGTCCTTCATTGAACACTGAAGCTTTCTTT
TRBV7-2	-	TRBD2	TRBJ2-7	CASSSLAGGPREQYF	TGTGCCAGCAGCTCCTTAGCGGGAGGGCCTCGAGAGCAGTACTTC
TRBV5-4	-	-	TRBJ2-6	CASSLLNVLTF	TGTGCCAGCAGCTTGCTAAACGTCCTGACTTTC
TRBV7-2	-	-	TRBJ2-1	CASSLGVTNNEQFF	TGTGCCAGCAGCTTAGGGGTCACGAACAATGAGCAGTTCTTC
TRBV6-4	-	-	TRBJ2-1	CASSDPRWSDPQWGSYNEQFF	TGTGCCAGCAGTGACCCCCGATGGAGCGACCCACAGTGGGGCTCCTACAATGAGCAGTTCTTC
TRBV27	-	-	TRBJ1-5	CASSLRAREGNQPQHF	TGTGCCAGCAGTTTAAGGGCCAGGGAGGGCAATCAGCCCCAGCATTTT
TRBV18	-	-	TRBJ1-3	CASSPGRNSGNTIYF	TGTGCCAGCTCACCAGGGCGGAACTCTGGAAACACCATATATTTT
TRBV28	-	TRBD2	TRBJ2-5	CASSLSGPQETQYF	TGTGCCAGCAGTCTTAGCGGGCCCCAAGAGACCCAGTACTTC
TRBV19	-	-	TRBJ1-5	CATGAQPQHF	TGTGCCACAGGGGCGCAGCCCCAGCATTTT
TRBV5-4	-	-	TRBJ1-3	CASSFGRGSGNTIYF	TGTGCCAGCAGCTTCGGCAGGGGTTCCGGAAACACCATATATTTT
TRBV19	-	-	TRBJ1-1	CASSIASRSYLNTEAFF	TGTGCCAGTAGTATAGCCAGCAGATCTTACTTGAACACTGAAGCTTTCTTT